These 29 T cell receptor beta chains share one sample of origin, sequenced in a study of blood T cell repertoires in COVID-19. Profiling relied on immunoSEQ multiplex PCR, and the TCRdb table lists in-frame clones only, not all of them. The repertoire includes about 180,000 clones, 84% of them detected once, and over 12% sits in the top ten. The sample comprised PBMCs or T cells enriched from blood (not recorded which). The receptors were sampled from a man aged 50-59 years who had recovered from COVID-19.

The chain couples TRBV6-5 to TRBJ1-6, with 8 bases identical to TRBD1. V shed 6 bases, J shed 7 bases, and the junction held 8 bases outside the gene matches. In germline, CDR1 is MNHEY, CDR2 SVGAGI. This CDR3 contains 15 residues. The CDR3 loop reads CASRLQGVWNSPLHF. The DNA of the CDR3 is TGTGCCAGCAGGTTACAGGGGGTTTGGAATTCACCCCTCCACTTT.

In regard to this clone: Other nucleotide sequences from this sample produce the same CDR3. The chain employs TRBV19 and TRBJ1-5, with D uncertain. Germline V gene sequence: CDR1 LNHDA, CDR2 SQIVND (reference sequence). Trimming stripped 0 bases from V and 2 bases from J, with 8 bases between. CDR3 size: 15 residues. The CDR3 protein is CASSIDRGGNQPQHF. The DNA for the CDR3 is TGTGCCAGTAGTATAGACCGGGGAGGCAATCAGCCCCAGCATTTT.

The chain has TRBV18 and TRBJ1-3, with TRBD1 matching over 8 bases. The junction had 4 bases not matched to a gene; V was cut back by 3 bases and J by 0 bases. CDR1 KGHSH and CDR2 LQKENI come from the germline V gene. The CDR3 has 16 residues. CDR3 loop: CASSPGQALSGNTIYF. The CDR3 region has the DNA TGTGCCAGCTCACCGGGACAGGCGCTCTCTGGAAACACCATATATTTT.

This chain connects TRBV27 to TRBJ2-1; TRBD1 agrees at 9 bases. From germline, CDR1 is MNHEY and CDR2 SMNVEV (reference sequence). The CDR3 is 17 amino acids. The ends lost 5 bases at V and 0 bases at J; junction bases unmatched: 8. The CDR3 nucleotides are TGTGCCAGCAGTCCCCGGGACAGGGTTGGCTCCTACAATGAGCAGTTCTTC. This encodes CASSPRDRVGSYNEQFF.

As DNA, the CDR3 is TGTGCCAGCAGTTACGCAGAAGAGAACACTGAAGCTTTCTTT. This gives the protein CASSYAEENTEAFF. This chain joins TRBV6-6 and TRBJ1-1; D remains ambiguous. Germline V CDR1 and CDR2: MNHNY, SVGAGI (reference sequence). The CDR3 is made up of 14 amino acids. Trimming removed 2 bases from V and 1 base from J, with 8 bases in between.

This clone appeared a few times. The CDR3 sequence is CASSKGIVEPVDYGYTF. In nucleotides, the CDR3 is TGTGCCAGCAGCAAAGGTATCGTCGAACCGGTGGACTATGGCTACACCTTC. The V and J genes are TRBV21-1 and TRBJ1-2. TRBV21-1 is labeled a pseudogene. The CDR3 totals 17 residues.

This clone was found once. The gene calls are TRBV15 and TRBJ1-5; D remains ambiguous. Trimming cost V 0 bases and J 5 bases, with 8 bases left between them. This CDR3 has 14 residues. CDR1 and CDR2 (germline): LNHNV, YYDKDF (reference sequence). The CDR3 DNA sequence: TGTGCCACCAGCAGAGACCTAGCGGATCAGCCCCAGCATTTT. It encodes CATSRDLADQPQHF.

This chain connects TRBV6-1 to TRBJ2-2; possible D gene TRBD1, 6 bases. The ends were cut back, 3 bases at V and 2 bases at J, with 10 bases in the middle. The length of the CDR3 is 15 residues. CDR1 is MNHNS, CDR2 SASEGT, per germline. CDR3 DNA sequence: TGTGCCAGCAGTGAGGGACACCTAAACACCGGGGAGCTGTTTTTT. It yields the protein CASSEGHLNTGELFF.

This clone has more than one count but fewer than ten. This rearrangement joins TRBV7-2 to TRBJ1-1; D is perhaps TRBD1 (5 bases). Germline CDR1 reads SGHTA; CDR2 reads FQGNSA. CDR3 length equals 17 residues. The V end was cut by 5 bases, the J end by 1 base, with 20 bases between. Here the CDR3 DNA reads TGTGCCAGCAGCCCCCCGGGGCTTACAGCGGGGAACACTGAAGCTTTCTTT. Its protein product is CASSPPGLTAGNTEAFF.

The chain couples TRBV18 to TRBJ2-7; 9 nucleotides agree with TRBD1. V was pared by 6 bases and J by 6 bases, with 3 bases of the junction left unmatched. CDR3 length: 12 amino acids. Germline V gene sequence: CDR1 KGHSH, CDR2 LQKENI. The CDR3 loop reads CASSRDRAEQYF. CDR3 nucleotide sequence: TGTGCCAGCTCTAGGGACAGGGCCGAGCAGTACTTC.

J is TRBJ1-1 and V is TRBV14; TRBD1 might be the D (5 bases). Per germline, CDR1 SGHDN and CDR2 FVKESK. Trimming shortened V by 2 bases and J by 0 bases, and 10 bases separated the two germline ends. The CDR3 length is 15 residues. CDR3 sequence reads: CASSQLTGVNTEAFF. The CDR3 DNA reads TGTGCCAGCAGCCAATTAACAGGAGTGAACACTGAAGCTTTCTTT.

V and J are TRBV21-1 and TRBJ2-3; the table's D call of TRBD1 was not tested on the DNA. TRBV21-1 is reported as a pseudogene. CDR3 length equals 19 residues. CDR3 in DNA: TGTGCCAGCAGCGAAAGAAACGAACCGAGACAGCGATACACAGATACGCAGTATTTT. Translation gives CASSERNEPRQRYTDTQYF.

There are many counts of this clone. V gene TRBV5-1 combines with J gene TRBJ2-7; 9 bases are a match to TRBD1. There are 15 residues in the CDR3. V gave up 0 bases and J gave up 3 bases; unmatched junction bases: 4. CDR1 and CDR2 (germline): SGHRS, YFSETQ. CDR3 bases: TGCGCCAGCAGCTTGGAGTGGGGACAGGGCTACGAGCAGTACTTC. This codes for CASSLEWGQGYEQYF.

The CDR3 reads CSARGTGVYNEQFF. CDR3 nucleotides: TGCAGCGCTAGGGGGACAGGGGTGTACAATGAGCAGTTCTTC. This chain uses TRBV29-1 with TRBJ2-1, with 10 bases lining up with TRBD1. The germline V gene has CDR1 SQVTM and CDR2 ANQGSEA. With V trimmed by 7 bases and J by 4 bases, 7 bases remained unmatched. The CDR3 extends over 14 amino acids.

This chain joins TRBV2 and TRBJ2-4; 7 bases map to TRBD2. Germline CDR1 reads SNHLY; CDR2 reads FYNNEI. V lost 3 bases and J lost 5; bases outside the gene matches: 10. This CDR3 region has 16 residues. CDR3 protein: CASSEGGWAGENIQYF. As DNA, the CDR3 is TGTGCCAGCAGTGAGGGTGGTTGGGCGGGGGAAAACATTCAGTACTTC.

This clone turned up a few times. The CDR3 DNA follows: TGCGCCAGCAGCGCAAGGGGGACAGGGGCTTCCTACGAGCAGTACTTC. Translation gives CASSARGTGASYEQYF. The rearrangement links TRBV4-1 to TRBJ2-7; 10 positions match TRBD1. V dropped 5 bases and J dropped 1; count of bases not matched to a gene: 8. The CDR3 runs 16 residues. The V gene's germline CDR1 is MGHRA and CDR2 YSYEKL.

The rearrangement joins TRBV7-2 to TRBJ1-5; D is unresolved. The CDR3 contains 13 residues. Trimming stripped 1 base from V and 5 bases from J, with 6 bases between. CDR1 is SGHTA, CDR2 FQGNSA, per germline. DNA for the CDR3: TGTGCCAGCAGCTTAGGAAGCTATCAGCCCCAGCATTTT. Protein: CASSLGSYQPQHF.

V is TRBV2 and J is TRBJ1-5; D gene ambiguous. V was shortened by 6 bases and J by 9 bases, with 9 bases between the two germline ends. Germline loops: CDR1 SNHLY, CDR2 FYNNEI. The CDR3 sequence is 11 residues long. The CDR3 DNA follows: TGTGCCAGCAGCGAGAATGGGCCCCAGCATTTT. It encodes CASSENGPQHF.

The chain combines TRBV21-1 with TRBJ1-1. TRBV21-1 represents a pseudogene. This CDR3 is built from 12 residues. The CDR3 region has the DNA TGTGCCAGCATGGGGGGGGGCACTGAAGCTTTCTTT. It codes for CASMGGGTEAFF.

The chain is built from TRBV5-1 and TRBJ1-2; tentatively, D is TRBD1 (5 bases). CDR1 SGHRS and CDR2 YFSETQ come from the germline V gene. The CDR3 consists of 16 residues. Trimming took 2 bases from V and 4 from J, leaving 18 bases between them. The CDR3 DNA reads TGCGCCAGCAGCTTAGGAGCAGGGTCATATGGCTATGGCTACACCTTC. Its protein product is CASSLGAGSYGYGYTF.

This rearrangement joins TRBV3-1 (or the pseudogene TRBV3-2) to TRBJ2-1, with 12 nucleotides matching TRBD2. V lost 2 bases, J lost 10 bases, and 3 bases stayed unmatched. Per the germline V gene, CDR1 is LGHDT and CDR2 is YNNKEL (reference sequence). CDR3 length: 14 amino acids. The CDR3 DNA follows: TGTGCCAGCAGCCAAACTAGCGGGGGGAAGGAGCAGTTCTTC. Its protein is CASSQTSGGKEQFF.

The chain uses TRBV11-2 and TRBJ2-1; D not certain. The V end lost 4 bases, the J end lost 7 bases, and 14 bases lay between the germline ends. Germline V gene sequence: CDR1 SGHAT, CDR2 FQNNGV. The CDR3 spans 14 residues. The CDR3 is CASSSRQVANEQFF. DNA for the CDR3: TGTGCCAGCAGCTCAAGACAAGTGGCTAATGAGCAGTTCTTC.

The gene calls are TRBV7-9 and TRBJ1-4; 9 bases are shared with TRBD1. The germline CDR1 and CDR2 sequences are SEHNR and FQNEAQ (reference sequence). Unmatched junction bases numbered 9, after V lost 5 bases and J lost 8 bases. The CDR3 spans 15 residues. This CDR3 is CASSGWDRVREKLFF. In DNA, the CDR3 is TGTGCCAGCAGCGGTTGGGACAGGGTTAGGGAAAAACTGTTTTTT.

V gene TRBV10-3 combines with J gene TRBJ1-1; the D gene is possibly TRBD1 (5 bases). CDR3 length equals 13 residues. Per germline, CDR1 ENHRY and CDR2 SYGVKD. V was cut by 6 bases and J by 1 base, with 9 bases left in between. The CDR3 sequence is CAIRERGNTEAFF. The CDR3 coding sequence is TGTGCCATCAGAGAAAGGGGGAACACTGAAGCTTTCTTT.

The chain has TRBV7-8 and TRBJ1-4; no clear D gene. CDR1 and CDR2 from the germline V gene are SGHVS and FQNEAQ. This CDR3 is built from 17 residues. The V end lost 5 bases, the J end lost 0 bases, and 16 bases lay between the germline ends. The CDR3 protein is CASSPLGTVTTNEKLFF. DNA of the CDR3: TGTGCCAGCAGCCCCCTGGGCACAGTCACAACTAATGAAAAACTGTTTTTT. Looking up the rest from reference TRBV7-8 and TRBJ1-4 gives the full variable domain: GAGVSQSPRYKVAKRGQDVALRCDPISGHVSLFWYQQALGQGPEFLTYFQNEAQLDKSGLPSDRFFAERPEGSVSTLKIQRTQQEDSAVYLCASSPLGTVTTNEKLFFGSGTQLSVL.

V is TRBV14 and J is TRBJ1-4; 7 bases line up with TRBD1. With 5 bases clipped from V and 3 bases from J, the junction kept 9 bases outside the gene matches. The CDR3 covers 16 residues. Germline values: CDR1 SGHDN, CDR2 FVKESK. This CDR3 reads CASSFRQGLPNEKLFF. The DNA for the CDR3 is TGTGCCAGCAGCTTTCGACAGGGTCTTCCTAATGAAAAACTGTTTTTT.

J is TRBJ2-7 and V is TRBV2; perhaps TRBD2 as D (6 bases). V was trimmed by 6 bases and J by 0 bases, leaving 15 bases between them. This CDR3 spans 15 amino acids. Germline CDR1 and CDR2: SNHLY and FYNNEI. CDR3 nucleotide sequence: TGTGCCAGCAGGTTTAATCGGGGGAACTCCTACGAGCAGTACTTC. Its translation: CASRFNRGNSYEQYF.

The chain couples TRBV3-1 (or the pseudogene TRBV3-2) to TRBJ1-5; tentatively, D is TRBD1 (5 bases). Trimming removed 0 bases at V and 6 bases at J, with 12 bases between. Germline V gives CDR1 LGHDT, CDR2 YNNKEL (reference sequence). CDR3 length equals 15 residues. CDR3: CASSQDLTDIQPQHF. The DNA for the CDR3 is TGTGCCAGCAGCCAAGATTTGACGGACATTCAGCCCCAGCATTTT.

The chain joins TRBV12-3 or TRBV12-4 to TRBJ2-1, with D perhaps matching TRBD2 (5 bases). Deletions cut 5 bases from V and 8 bases from J, with 10 bases between. The CDR3 spans 12 residues. The CDR3 DNA sequence: TGTGCCAGCAGTCCCGAGGGTTATGAGCAGTTCTTC. Its protein product is CASSPEGYEQFF.